The 4 T cell receptor beta chains presented below share a single source sample, sequenced in a study of blood T cell repertoires in COVID-19. Repertoires were generated with immunoSEQ multiplex PCR, while TCRdb's copy carries only in-frame clones and drops some. The sample lists about 320,000 clones; roughly 88% were seen once. Sequencing was carried out using peripheral blood. All receptors come from a woman between 45 and 65 years old with acute or convalescent COVID-19.

On this clone itself: Other DNA sequences in the sample encode the same CDR3. The chain combines TRBV27 with TRBJ2-7; no clear D. CDR3 length: 13 amino acids. V was trimmed by 4 bases and J by 4 bases, leaving 11 bases between them. Per the germline V gene, CDR1 is MNHEY and CDR2 is SMNVEV (reference sequence). CDR3 bases: TGTGCCAGCAGTTACGCCCCAGGTTACGAGCAGTACTTC. Translating it yields CASSYAPGYEQYF.

The CDR3: CATGGGTGELFF. The CDR3 DNA reads TGTGCCACGGGTGGAGGCACCGGGGAGCTGTTTTTT. V is TRBV10-3 and J is TRBJ2-2; tentatively, D is TRBD2 (5 bases). Germline-derived CDR1 and CDR2 are ENHRY and SYGVKD. The CDR3 is made up of 12 amino acids. V was pared by 10 bases and J by 4 bases, with 10 bases between.

This rearrangement joins TRBV28 to TRBJ2-7, with D possibly matching TRBD2 (5 bases). The CDR3 sequence is 13 residues long. The V gene lost 6 bases and the J gene lost 2 bases, with 11 bases spanning the gap. Germline CDR1 and CDR2: MDHEN and SYDVKM. The CDR3 spells CASRLSGAYEQYF. The DNA of the CDR3 is TGTGCCAGCAGACTGTCCGGGGCCTACGAGCAGTACTTC.

V gene TRBV9 combines with J gene TRBJ1-5, with TRBD1 matching 10 bases. The CDR3 is made up of 16 amino acids. The V segment lost 0 bases and the J segment 6 bases; nucleotides outside the gene matches: 6. Germline CDR1 reads SGDLS; CDR2 reads YYNGEE. CDR3 region: CASSVAPDRGTQPQHF. CDR3 in DNA: TGTGCCAGCAGCGTAGCCCCGGACAGGGGGACTCAGCCCCAGCATTTT.